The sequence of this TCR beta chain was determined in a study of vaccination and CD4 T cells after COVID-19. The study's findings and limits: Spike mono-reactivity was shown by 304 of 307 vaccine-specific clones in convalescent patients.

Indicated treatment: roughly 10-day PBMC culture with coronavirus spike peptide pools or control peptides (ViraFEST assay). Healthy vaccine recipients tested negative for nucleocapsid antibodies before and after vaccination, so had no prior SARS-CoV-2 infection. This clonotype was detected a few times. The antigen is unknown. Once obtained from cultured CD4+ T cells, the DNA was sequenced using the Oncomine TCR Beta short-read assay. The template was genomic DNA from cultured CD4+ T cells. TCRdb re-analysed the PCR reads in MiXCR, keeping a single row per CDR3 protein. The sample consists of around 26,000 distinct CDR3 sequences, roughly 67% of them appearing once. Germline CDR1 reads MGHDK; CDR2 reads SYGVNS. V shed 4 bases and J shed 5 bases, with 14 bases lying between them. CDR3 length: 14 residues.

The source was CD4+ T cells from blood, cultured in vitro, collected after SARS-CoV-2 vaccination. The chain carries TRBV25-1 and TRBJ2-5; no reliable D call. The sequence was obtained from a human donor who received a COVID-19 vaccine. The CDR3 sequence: CASSGAIARETQYF. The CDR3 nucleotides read TGTGCCAGCAGTGGGGCTATCGCTCGGGAGACCCAGTACTTC. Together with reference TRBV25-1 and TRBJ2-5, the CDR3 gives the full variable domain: EADIYQTPRYLVIGTGKKITLECSQTMGHDKMYWYQQDPGMELHLIHYSYGVNSTEKGDLSSESTVSRIRTEHFPLTLESARPSHTSQYLCASSGAIARETQYFGPGTRLLVL.